Below are 14 T cell receptor beta chains sequenced from a single sample in a study of T cells after yellow fever vaccination. TCRdb reprocessed the 5' RACE reads via MiXCR and lists one record per CDR3 protein. The sample includes 200,000 to 300,000 distinct CDR3 sequences, more than 6.5% of them seen just once. The sample was CD4+ T cells sorted from PBMCs, taken on the day of the yellow fever booster vaccination. These TCRs come from a man aged 30-40 years who received the YFV17D yellow fever vaccine.

This clonotype has at least ten counts. The DNA for the CDR3 is TGTGCCAGCAGTTCCTCCCGGGACAGGTCGGTCCTTGCCTACGAGCAGTACTTC. Translating gives CASSSSRDRSVLAYEQYF. This chain connects TRBV12-3 or TRBV12-4 to TRBJ2-7; TRBD1 matches at 8 bases. Losses at the gene ends were 4 bases for V and 2 bases for J; bases not matched to a gene: 16. The CDR3 consists of 18 residues.

This clonotype came up many times. The rearrangement joins TRBV6-1 to TRBJ1-5, with 7 positions matching TRBD1. There are 14 residues in the CDR3. The J segment lost 2 bases and the V segment lost 8 bases, leaving 6 bases of the junction unmatched. The germline gives CDR1 MNHNS, CDR2 SASEGT. The CDR3 nucleotides are TGTGCCAGCTCACCCGACAGGGGCAATCAGCCCCAGCATTTT. It encodes CASSPDRGNQPQHF.

This clonotype was recorded a few times. J is TRBJ1-1 and V is TRBV10-3; the match to TRBD1 covers 9 bases. Germline values: CDR1 ENHRY, CDR2 SYGVKD. The CDR3 is made up of 16 amino acids. After removal of 6 bases from V and 2 bases from J, the junction contained 10 bases not matched to a gene. The CDR3 sequence is CAIRTGQGRVNTEAFF. DNA of the CDR3: TGTGCCATCAGAACGGGACAGGGCAGGGTAAACACTGAAGCTTTCTTT.

This clonotype was recorded at least ten times. The rearrangement uses TRBV18 and TRBJ2-7; TRBD1 might be the D (6 bases). There are 14 residues in the CDR3. Trimming took off 3 bases at V and 5 bases at J, with 14 bases between the two ends. The germline V gene encodes CDR1 KGHSH and CDR2 LQKENI. CDR3 nucleotide sequence: TGTGCCAGCTCACCGGACAGCCGGAGGAACGAGCAGTACTTC. Its translation: CASSPDSRRNEQYF. The full variable domain, with the rest looked up from reference TRBV18 and TRBJ2-7, is NAGVMQNPRHLVRRRGQEARLRCSPMKGHSHVYWYRQLPEEGLKFMVYLQKENIIDESGMPKERFSAEFPKEGPSILRIQQVVRGDSAAYFCASSPDSRRNEQYFGPGTRLTVT.

This clonotype was counted a few times. The chain couples TRBV25-1 to TRBJ2-5, with 7 nucleotides matching TRBD1. The CDR3 consists of 11 residues. Germline CDR1 MGHDK, CDR2 SYGVNS. Trimming at V came to 6 bases and at J to 9 bases, leaving 4 bases not matched to a gene. CDR3 residues: CASRIDRAQYF. Here the CDR3 DNA reads TGTGCCAGCAGAATAGACAGGGCCCAGTACTTC.

The chain is built from TRBV28 and TRBJ2-1; 9 bases are shared with TRBD2. Trimming at V came to 5 bases and at J to 8 bases, leaving 10 bases not matched to a gene. CDR3 length equals 15 residues. Germline values: CDR1 MDHEN, CDR2 SYDVKM. In DNA form, the CDR3 reads TGTGCCAGCAGTCCCCGGGGTAGCGGGAGTGATGAGCAGTTCTTC. Amino acid sequence: CASSPRGSGSDEQFF.

This clonotype was detected many times. V usage is TRBV20-1 and J usage is TRBJ1-1; D gene ambiguous. Germline assignment: CDR1 DFQATT and CDR2 SNEGSKA (reference sequence). The V gene lost 0 bases and the J gene lost 4 bases, with 18 bases spanning the gap. The CDR3 contains 16 residues. CDR3 residues: CSARDRARSYFTEAFF. As DNA, the CDR3 is TGCAGTGCTAGAGATAGGGCACGATCCTATTTCACTGAAGCTTTCTTT.

The V gene is TRBV27, the J gene TRBJ1-6, with a weak D call TRBD1 (5 bases). The CDR3 runs to 14 residues. V was cut by 6 bases and J by 7 bases, with 13 bases left in between. CDR1 MNHEY and CDR2 SMNVEV come from the germline V gene (reference sequence). The CDR3 coding sequence is TGTGCCAGCAGCCCGGGACCGGTAAATTCACCCCTCCACTTT. Translated: CASSPGPVNSPLHF.

The gene calls are TRBV19 and TRBJ2-7; TRBD2 aligns across 13 bases. J gave up 2 bases and V 6 bases, and 13 bases lay outside the gene matches. The germline CDR1 and CDR2 sequences are LNHDA and SQIVND (reference sequence). The CDR3 extends over 18 amino acids. CDR3 DNA: TGTGCCAGTAGCCATCCCCCTGGGACTAGCGGGACCGCCTACGAGCAGTACTTC. Translation: CASSHPPGTSGTAYEQYF.

This clonotype was seen at least ten times. CDR3 in amino acids: CSARDLNGRQGQVDTQYF. CDR3 DNA: TGCAGTGCTAGAGATCTTAATGGGAGGCAGGGGCAGGTAGATACGCAGTATTTT. The genes are TRBV20-1 and TRBJ2-3; tentatively, D is TRBD1 or TRBD2 (6 bases each). V was trimmed by 0 bases and J by 5 bases, leaving 24 bases between them. The CDR3 contains 18 residues. Germline CDR1 DFQATT, CDR2 SNEGSKA (reference sequence).

The genes are TRBV18 and TRBJ2-6; D not resolved. The CDR3 totals 13 residues. V was shortened by 3 bases and J by 7 bases, with 7 bases between the two germline ends. The germline V gene encodes CDR1 KGHSH and CDR2 LQKENI. CDR3 coding DNA: TGTGCCAGCTCACCCGGTCGAGCCAACGTCCTGACTTTC. Protein product: CASSPGRANVLTF.

This clonotype showed up just a few times. The V call is TRBV7-9, the J call TRBJ2-7; weak D call: TRBD1 (6 bases). The CDR3 runs to 12 residues. V lost 5 bases to trimming and J lost 3 bases, with 8 bases between them. The germline gives CDR1 SEHNR, CDR2 FQNEAQ (reference sequence). For the CDR3, the DNA is TGTGCCAGCAGCCAACAGGGCTACGAGCAGTACTTC. Encoded protein: CASSQQGYEQYF.

This clonotype was recorded at least ten times. J is TRBJ2-1 and V is TRBV7-2, with D uncertain. CDR1 and CDR2 from the germline V gene are SGHTA and FQGNSA. V was pared by 4 bases and J by 0 bases, with 13 bases between. The CDR3 covers 16 residues. CDR3 sequence: CASSSLGLSSYNEQFF. The CDR3 nucleotides are TGTGCCAGCAGCTCCCTCGGCCTCAGCTCCTACAATGAGCAGTTCTTC.

A few counts support this clonotype. The V call is TRBV7-9, the J call TRBJ2-1, with TRBD2 matching over 13 bases. The V gene end was trimmed by 4 bases and the J gene end by 4 bases; junction bases not matched to a gene: 7. The CDR3 is 17 residues long. CDR1 and CDR2 from the germline V gene are SEHNR and FQNEAQ (reference sequence). DNA for the CDR3: TGTGCCAGCAGCTCCCGAGGACTAGCGGGGGATTACAATGAGCAGTTCTTC. The encoded protein is CASSSRGLAGDYNEQFF.